This T cell receptor beta chain derives from a study of shared clonotypes between healthy human individuals. General study results and limits: Some clonotypes were shared by all four sorted-subset donors, while others were not shared. The non-shared ones had lower generation probabilities than the shared ones.

The repertoire was sequenced with immunoSEQ multiplex PCR; TCRdb's copy has only in-frame clones and lacks some. The table shows about 2.4 million clones, with approximately 93% occurring only once. This clone was picked up one time. Antigen specificity is unknown. CDR3 length: 14 residues. V was shortened by 5 bases and J by 1 base, with 8 bases between the two germline ends. Germline lookup yields CDR1 SEHNR and CDR2 FQNEAQ (reference sequence). The specimen was naive CD4+ T cells from PBMCs. Subset in this sample: CD45RA+ positively selected. The chain links TRBV7-9 to TRBJ2-2, with a possible D match to TRBD1 (6 bases). The clonotype originates from a man in his late teens or twenties in good health. Some clones in this sample may be carry-over from other donors' samples. The CDR3 protein is CASSPGQNTGELFF. For the CDR3, the DNA is TGTGCCAGCAGCCCGGGACAGAACACCGGGGAGCTGTTTTTT.